This TCR beta chain was sequenced in a study of cytomegalovirus exposure and HLA in healthy donors. With 60 Vbeta and 13 Jbeta primers, the PCR was carried out. Generated by immunoSEQ multiplex PCR, the TCRdb table keeps only in-frame clones and is missing some. Counted here are about 160,000 clones, 79% occurring once; the ten biggest clones make up around 6.3%. Sequences were obtained from PBMCs. This clonotype was obtained from a man aged 50-60 years in good health and CMV-seropositive.

CDR3 protein: CASSLRLAYEQYF. The DNA for the CDR3 is TGTGCCAGCAGTTTACGGCTAGCCTACGAGCAGTACTTC. The chain uses TRBV27 and TRBJ2-7; D is uncertain. Germline values: CDR1 MNHEY, CDR2 SMNVEV (reference sequence). The V gene lost 2 bases and the J gene lost 2 bases, with 7 bases spanning the gap. The CDR3 runs 13 residues.